This TCR beta chain was profiled in a study of beta chain features in type 1 diabetes. As every portion of the isolated RNA was reverse transcribed, the sequencing read expressed TCRB transcripts. Data came from immunoSEQ multiplex PCR; TCRdb stores just in-frame clones and leaves some out. The repertoire holds about 240,000 clones, with around 26% as singletons. There are a few counts of this clone. Its antigen remains unknown. The CDR3 sequence is 13 residues long. Looked up from germline, CDR1 is MNHEY and CDR2 is SMNVEV (reference sequence). V lost 7 bases and J lost 7; bases outside the gene matches: 5. Findings of the study overall: For patients and controls alike, PCR might favor shorter templates to the same degree. Within patients, naive, central memory and Treg TCRB repertoires seemed more similar than within healthy donors.

V and J are TRBV27 and TRBJ2-7, with 12 bases aligning to TRBD2. This TCR was sampled from a man aged 30 to 45 in good health. Sequenced sample: central memory CD4+ T cells from blood. The DNA of the CDR3 is TGTGCCAGCACGACTAGCGGGAGAAGTGAGCAGTACTTC. It specifies CASTTSGRSEQYF.